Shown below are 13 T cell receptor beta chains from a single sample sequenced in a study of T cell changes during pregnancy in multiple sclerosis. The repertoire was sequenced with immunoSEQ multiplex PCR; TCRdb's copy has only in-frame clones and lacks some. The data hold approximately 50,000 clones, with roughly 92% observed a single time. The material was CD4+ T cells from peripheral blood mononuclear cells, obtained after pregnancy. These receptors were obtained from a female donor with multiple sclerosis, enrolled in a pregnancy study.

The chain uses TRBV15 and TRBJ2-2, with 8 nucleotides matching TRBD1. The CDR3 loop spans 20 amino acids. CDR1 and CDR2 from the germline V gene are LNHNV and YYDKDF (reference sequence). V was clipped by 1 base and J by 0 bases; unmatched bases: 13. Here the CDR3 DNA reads TGTGCCACCAGCAGAGTGCCCACTACAGGGGGGCGGGCGAACACCGGGGAGCTGTTTTTT. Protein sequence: CATSRVPTTGGRANTGELFF.

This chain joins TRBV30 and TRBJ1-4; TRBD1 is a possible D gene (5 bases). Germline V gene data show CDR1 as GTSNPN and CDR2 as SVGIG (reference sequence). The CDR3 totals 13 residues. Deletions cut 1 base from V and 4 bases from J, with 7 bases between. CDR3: CAWSGQLNEKLFF. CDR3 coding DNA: TGTGCCTGGAGTGGACAGCTTAATGAAAAACTGTTTTTT.

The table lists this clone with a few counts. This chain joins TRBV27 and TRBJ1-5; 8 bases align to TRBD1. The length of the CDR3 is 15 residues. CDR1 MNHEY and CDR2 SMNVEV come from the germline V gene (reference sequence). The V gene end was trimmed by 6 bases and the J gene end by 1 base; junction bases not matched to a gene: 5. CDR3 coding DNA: TGTGCCAGCAGAAAGGGACAGGTGAGCAATCAGCCCCAGCATTTT. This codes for CASRKGQVSNQPQHF.

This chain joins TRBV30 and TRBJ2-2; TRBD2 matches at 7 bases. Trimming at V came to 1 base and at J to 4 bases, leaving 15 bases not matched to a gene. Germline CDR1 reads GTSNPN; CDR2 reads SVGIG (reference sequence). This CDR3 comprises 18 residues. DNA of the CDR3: TGTGCCTGGAGTGCTTTCGGATGGGGCGGGAGAGGCACCGGGGAGCTGTTTTTT. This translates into CAWSAFGWGGRGTGELFF.

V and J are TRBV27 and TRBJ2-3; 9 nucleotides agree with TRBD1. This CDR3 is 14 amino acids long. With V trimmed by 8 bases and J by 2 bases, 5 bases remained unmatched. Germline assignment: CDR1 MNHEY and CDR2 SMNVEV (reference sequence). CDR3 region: CASSRDRVTDTQYF. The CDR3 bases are TGTGCCAGCTCTCGGGACAGGGTCACAGATACGCAGTATTTT.

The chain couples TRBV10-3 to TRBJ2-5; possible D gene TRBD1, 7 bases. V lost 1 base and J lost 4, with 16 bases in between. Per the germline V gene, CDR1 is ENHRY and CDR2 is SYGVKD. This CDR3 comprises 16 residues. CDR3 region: CAISEFQGGGRETQYF. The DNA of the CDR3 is TGTGCCATCAGTGAGTTTCAAGGAGGGGGCAGAGAGACCCAGTACTTC.

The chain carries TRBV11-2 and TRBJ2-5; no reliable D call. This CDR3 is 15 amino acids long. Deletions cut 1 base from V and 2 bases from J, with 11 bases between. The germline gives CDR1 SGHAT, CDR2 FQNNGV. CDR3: CASSLVFTLQETQYF. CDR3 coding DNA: TGTGCCAGCAGCTTAGTGTTCACACTACAAGAGACCCAGTACTTC. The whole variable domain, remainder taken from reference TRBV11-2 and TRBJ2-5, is EAGVAQSPRYKIIEKRQSVAFWCNPISGHATLYWYQQILGQGPKLLIQFQNNGVVDDSQLPKDRFSAERLKGVDSTLKIQPAKLEDSAVYLCASSLVFTLQETQYFGPGTRLLVL.

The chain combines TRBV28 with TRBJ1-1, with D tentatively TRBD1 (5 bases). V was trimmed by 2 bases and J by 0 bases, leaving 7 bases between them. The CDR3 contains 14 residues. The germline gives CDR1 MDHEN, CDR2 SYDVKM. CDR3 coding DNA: TGTGCCAGCAGTTTAGGGGGGTTGAACACTGAAGCTTTCTTT. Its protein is CASSLGGLNTEAFF.

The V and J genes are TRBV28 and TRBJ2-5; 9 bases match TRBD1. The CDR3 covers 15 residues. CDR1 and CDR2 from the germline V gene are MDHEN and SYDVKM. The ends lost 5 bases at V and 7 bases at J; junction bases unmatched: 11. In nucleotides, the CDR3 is TGTGCCAGCAGTGGACCGGGACAGGGTCGTGGGACCCAGTACTTC. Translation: CASSGPGQGRGTQYF.

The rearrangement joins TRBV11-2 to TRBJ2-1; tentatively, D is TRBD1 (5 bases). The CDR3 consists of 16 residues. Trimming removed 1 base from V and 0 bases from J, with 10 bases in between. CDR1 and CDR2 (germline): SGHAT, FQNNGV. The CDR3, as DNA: TGTGCCAGCAGCTTAGTTAGGGGAAGCTCCTACAATGAGCAGTTCTTC. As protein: CASSLVRGSSYNEQFF.

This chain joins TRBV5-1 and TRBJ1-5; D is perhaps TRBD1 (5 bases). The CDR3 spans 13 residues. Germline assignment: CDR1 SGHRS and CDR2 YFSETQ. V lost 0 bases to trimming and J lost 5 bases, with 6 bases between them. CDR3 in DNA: TGCGCCAGCAGCTTGGAGGGGCATCAGCCCCAGCATTTT. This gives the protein CASSLEGHQPQHF.

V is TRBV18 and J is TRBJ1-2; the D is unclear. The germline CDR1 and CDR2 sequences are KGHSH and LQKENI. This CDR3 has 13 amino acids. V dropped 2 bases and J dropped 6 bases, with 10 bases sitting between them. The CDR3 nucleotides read TGTGCCAGCTCACCAAAGAACAGTGATGGCTACACCTTC. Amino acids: CASSPKNSDGYTF.

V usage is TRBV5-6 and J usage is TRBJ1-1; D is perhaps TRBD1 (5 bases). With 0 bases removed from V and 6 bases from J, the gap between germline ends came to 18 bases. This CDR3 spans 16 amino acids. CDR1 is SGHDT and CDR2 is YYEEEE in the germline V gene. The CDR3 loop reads CASSLAPQGLRAEAFF. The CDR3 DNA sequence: TGTGCCAGCAGCTTGGCCCCCCAGGGCTTAAGGGCTGAAGCTTTCTTT.